Each of the 32 T cell receptor beta chains below was sequenced from the same sample in a study of identical twins. Using its own MiXCR run on the 5' RACE reads, TCRdb lists one record per CDR3 protein. The table records hundreds of thousands of distinct CDR3 sequences, 21% of them present only once. These sequences were also reported in another study, on T cells expressing NK-cell markers.

The sequenced sample was PBMCs. These receptors were collected from a woman aged 18-30 years in good health.

This clonotype was seen a few times. This CDR3 is CASSGTSGSVTQYF. For the CDR3, the DNA is TGTGCCAGCAGCGGGACTAGCGGGAGTGTTACGCAGTATTTT. The chain combines TRBV11-2 with TRBJ2-3; 14 bases match TRBD2. This CDR3 is 14 amino acids long. V lost 5 bases and J lost 8; bases outside the gene matches: 3. From germline, CDR1 is SGHAT and CDR2 FQNNGV. Complete variable domain (other parts from reference TRBV11-2 and TRBJ2-3): EAGVAQSPRYKIIEKRQSVAFWCNPISGHATLYWYQQILGQGPKLLIQFQNNGVVDDSQLPKDRFSAERLKGVDSTLKIQPAKLEDSAVYLCASSGTSGSVTQYFGPGTRLTVL.

The CDR3 sequence: CASSVGQIFYEQYF. The CDR3 DNA reads TGTGCCAGCAGCGTAGGACAGATTTTCTACGAGCAGTACTTC. V gene TRBV9 combines with J gene TRBJ2-7; tentative D call: TRBD1 (5 bases). Trimming left V 0 bases short and J 3 bases short, with 10 bases between. The CDR3 spans 14 residues. Germline CDR1 and CDR2: SGDLS and YYNGEE.

The rearrangement joins TRBV19 to TRBJ2-3; TRBD2 is a possible D gene (6 bases). Germline assignment: CDR1 LNHDA and CDR2 SQIVND (reference sequence). Trimming left V 5 bases short and J 4 bases short, with 10 bases between. This CDR3 contains 13 residues. The CDR3 here is CASSYSGADTQYF. CDR3 nucleotide sequence: TGTGCCAGTAGTTATAGCGGAGCAGATACGCAGTATTTT.

The chain carries TRBV20-1 and TRBJ2-7; D call uncertain. Trimming took 4 bases from V and 2 from J, leaving 6 bases between them. CDR3 length: 11 residues. Germline loops: CDR1 DFQATT, CDR2 SNEGSKA (reference sequence). CDR3 region: CSATEAYEQYF. The CDR3, as DNA: TGCAGTGCTACAGAGGCCTACGAGCAGTACTTC.

This clonotype was detected only once. The J gene is TRBJ2-1, the V gene TRBV7-4; 9 positions match TRBD1. V trimming: 5 bases; J trimming: 7 bases; junction bases outside the gene matches: 6. CDR3 length: 14 amino acids. Germline-derived CDR1 and CDR2 are SGHVT and SQSDAQ. The CDR3 DNA follows: TGTGCCAGCAGCGAAGGGACAGGGTCAAATGAGCAGTTCTTC. Amino acid sequence: CASSEGTGSNEQFF. The variable domain in full, with the rest retrieved from reference TRBV7-4 and TRBJ2-1, is GAGVSQSPRYKVAKRGRDVALRCDSISGHVTLYWYRQTLGQGSEVLTYSQSDAQRDKSGRPSGRFSAERPERSVSTLKIQRTEQGDSAVYLCASSEGTGSNEQFFGPGTRLTVL.

This clonotype was detected only a few times. The chain uses TRBV12-3 or TRBV12-4 and TRBJ2-2; the D is unclear. V lost 6 bases to trimming and J lost 5 bases, with 13 bases between them. The length of the CDR3 is 14 residues. Here the CDR3 reads CASRDLRGTGELFF. CDR3 coding DNA: TGTGCCAGCAGGGACCTCCGAGGTACCGGGGAGCTGTTTTTT.

This clonotype was seen repeatedly, ten times or more. V gene TRBV29-1 combines with J gene TRBJ1-1; D not resolved. Germline assignment: CDR1 SQVTM and CDR2 ANQGSEA. Trimming left V 8 bases short and J 1 base short, with 8 bases between. This CDR3 has 11 amino acids. The CDR3 spells CSTQRNTEAFF. CDR3 nucleotides: TGCAGCACTCAGAGGAACACTGAAGCTTTCTTT.

In this sample, this clonotype turned up a few times. The CDR3 reads CASSQDRTSAYSYEQYF. CDR3 in DNA: TGCGCCAGCAGCCAAGATCGGACTAGCGCGTACTCCTACGAGCAGTACTTC. The chain has TRBV4-3 and TRBJ2-7; TRBD2 agrees at 9 bases. Germline V gene lookup returns CDR1 LGHNA and CDR2 YSLEER. J was trimmed by 0 bases and V by 0 bases; bases with no gene match: 6. The CDR3 spans 17 residues.

A few counts support this clonotype. This chain joins TRBV20-1 and TRBJ2-7; D unresolved. The germline gives CDR1 DFQATT, CDR2 SNEGSKA (reference sequence). The CDR3 is 14 amino acids. Deletions cut 5 bases from V and 6 bases from J, with 20 bases between. DNA of the CDR3: TGCAGTGCTCGCCGGGCCCAAGGGCTCCCCGAGCAGTACTTC. This translates into CSARRAQGLPEQYF.

This clonotype has only a few counts. The chain links TRBV30 to TRBJ2-2, with unresolved D. V was trimmed by 2 bases and J by 1 base, leaving 2 bases between them. The CDR3 loop spans 12 amino acids. Germline-derived CDR1 and CDR2 are GTSNPN and SVGIG (reference sequence). The CDR3 nucleotides read TGTGCCTGGAGTAAGAACACCGGGGAGCTGTTTTTT. It encodes CAWSKNTGELFF.

The chain joins TRBV12-3 or TRBV12-4 to TRBJ2-7; D gene unclear. There are 13 residues in the CDR3. Trimming took 6 bases from V and 7 from J, leaving 16 bases between them. CDR3 region: CASSLESYVEQYF. The CDR3 DNA sequence: TGTGCCAGCAGCCTCGAGTCGTATGTGGAGCAGTACTTC.

V gene TRBV5-1 combines with J gene TRBJ2-1; perhaps TRBD1 as D (6 bases). CDR3 length equals 14 residues. Trimming left V 0 bases short and J 7 bases short, with 11 bases between. Germline V gene sequence: CDR1 SGHRS, CDR2 YFSETQ. The CDR3 loop reads CASSLAEGVNEQFF. CDR3 nucleotides: TGCGCCAGCAGCTTGGCCGAGGGGGTAAATGAGCAGTTCTTC.

This clonotype occurred many times. V usage is TRBV3-1 and J usage is TRBJ2-7, with TRBD2 identical over 10 bases. The CDR3 is 15 residues long. After removal of 4 bases from V and 0 bases from J, the junction contained 3 bases not matched to a gene. The germline CDR1 and CDR2 sequences are LGHDT and YNNKEL (reference sequence). DNA of the CDR3: TGTGCCAGCAGCCCCCGGACTAGCGGCTCCTACGAGCAGTACTTC. Its protein is CASSPRTSGSYEQYF.

This clonotype was seen only a few times. The rearrangement links TRBV7-9 to TRBJ1-6; the D gene is possibly TRBD1 (5 bases). The CDR3 extends over 13 amino acids. CDR1 and CDR2 from the germline V gene are SEHNR and FQNEAQ (reference sequence). Deletions cut 11 bases from V and 7 bases from J, with 15 bases between. The CDR3 sequence: CASRGTENSPLHF. Written as DNA, the CDR3 is TGTGCCTCCCGTGGGACTGAGAATTCACCCCTCCACTTT. Variable domain in full (rest from reference TRBV7-9 and TRBJ1-6): DTGVSQNPRHKITKRGQNVTFRCDPISEHNRLYWYRQTLGQGPEFLTYFQNEAQLEKSRLLSDRFSAERPKGSFSTLEIQRTEQGDSAMYLCASRGTENSPLHFGNGTRLTVT.

This clonotype was detected only a few times. The CDR3: CASTSPVLAGARETQYF. DNA of the CDR3: TGTGCCAGCACCTCCCCCGTACTAGCGGGGGCCAGAGAGACCCAGTACTTC. V gene TRBV12-3 or TRBV12-4 combines with J gene TRBJ2-5, with 11 nucleotides matching TRBD2. The CDR3 has 17 residues. Trimming at V came to 7 bases and at J to 4 bases, leaving 14 bases not matched to a gene.

The V call is TRBV7-9, the J call TRBJ2-7; maybe TRBD1 (5 bases). Trimming stripped 8 bases from V and 0 bases from J, with 17 bases between. This CDR3 has 15 residues. The germline V gene has CDR1 SEHNR and CDR2 FQNEAQ (reference sequence). The CDR3 reads CASQPWGRVSYEQYF. In DNA form, the CDR3 reads TGTGCCAGCCAGCCTTGGGGCAGGGTCTCCTACGAGCAGTACTTC.

A few counts support this clonotype. The CDR3: CAWSGGYVTQYF. The CDR3 bases are TGTGCCTGGAGTGGAGGGTACGTTACGCAGTATTTT. The rearrangement links TRBV30 to TRBJ2-3; D is perhaps TRBD2 (5 bases). V was shortened by 1 base and J by 8 bases, with 10 bases between the two germline ends. The CDR3 consists of 12 residues. Germline V gene lookup returns CDR1 GTSNPN and CDR2 SVGIG (reference sequence).

This clonotype was seen a few times. V and J are TRBV11-1 and TRBJ1-3, with D possibly matching TRBD1 (6 bases). The CDR3 spans 16 residues. Germline V gives CDR1 SGHAT, CDR2 FQDESV (reference sequence). The V end lost 5 bases, the J end lost 3 bases, and 17 bases lay between the germline ends. The CDR3 bases are TGTGCCAGCAGCCGCCAGACAGGTCGAGATGGAAACACCATATATTTT. Translating it yields CASSRQTGRDGNTIYF.

The table lists this clonotype with a few counts. The junction and the germline gene differ at one end; a read error may be behind it. The chain has TRBV14 and TRBJ1-2; D ambiguous. From germline, CDR1 is SGHDN and CDR2 FVKESK. This CDR3 is 14 amino acids long. CDR3 sequence reads: CASSQEVLGRTTNF. CDR3 nucleotide sequence: TGTGCCAGCAGCCAAGAGGTACTAGGCAGGACGACTAACTTC.

This clonotype was observed at least ten times. This chain joins TRBV7-9 and TRBJ1-5; 7 bases agree with TRBD1. Germline-derived CDR1 and CDR2 are SEHNR and FQNEAQ (reference sequence). This CDR3 has 14 amino acids. V lost 3 bases and J lost 4; bases outside the gene matches: 3. CDR3 bases: TGTGCCAGCAGCTTCGGGACAGATAATCAGCCCCAGCATTTT. This encodes CASSFGTDNQPQHF.

This chain joins TRBV10-2 and TRBJ2-1; maybe TRBD2 (5 bases). Germline CDR1 and CDR2: WSHSY and SAAADI. Trimming took 6 bases from V and 2 from J, leaving 11 bases between them. The CDR3 totals 14 residues. The CDR3 sequence: CASRGRGAYNEQFF. DNA of the CDR3: TGCGCCAGCAGGGGTCGGGGAGCCTACAATGAGCAGTTCTTC.

This chain connects TRBV20-1 to TRBJ2-5; tentatively, D is TRBD2 (5 bases). The CDR3 is 11 amino acids. CDR1 is DFQATT and CDR2 is SNEGSKA in the germline V gene (reference sequence). Trimming took off 8 bases at V and 5 bases at J, with 12 bases between the two ends. CDR3 sequence reads: CSSERRETQYF. As DNA, the CDR3 is TGCAGTTCCGAGAGGAGGGAGACCCAGTACTTC.

This clonotype was recorded a few times. The V and J genes are TRBV7-9 and TRBJ1-4; TRBD1 might be the D (6 bases). Trimming left V 5 bases short and J 2 bases short, with 15 bases between. Germline V gene lookup returns CDR1 SEHNR and CDR2 FQNEAQ (reference sequence). This CDR3 has 16 residues. The CDR3 DNA follows: TGTGCCAGCAGCGCCTACGAGGGGGGGACTAATGAAAAACTGTTTTTT. Its translation: CASSAYEGGTNEKLFF.

This clonotype was detected only a few times. This rearrangement joins TRBV27 to TRBJ1-2, with 9 bases fitting TRBD1. CDR1 and CDR2 from the germline V gene are MNHEY and SMNVEV (reference sequence). The CDR3 runs 17 residues. Trimming at V came to 8 bases and at J to 0 bases, leaving 13 bases not matched to a gene. CDR3 DNA sequence: TGTGCCAGCCGTCCACGGGACAGGGTCTCTCCTAACTATGGCTACACCTTC. The encoded protein is CASRPRDRVSPNYGYTF.

The CDR3 region is CASSVWGNNEQFF. CDR3 coding DNA: TGTGCCAGCAGCGTTTGGGGGAATAATGAGCAGTTCTTC. This chain links TRBV9 with TRBJ2-1; D assignment may be TRBD1 or TRBD2 (5 bases each). The CDR3 length is 13 residues. V lost 2 bases and J lost 7, with 10 bases in between. Looked up from germline, CDR1 is SGDLS and CDR2 is YYNGEE.

This clonotype showed up many times. This chain joins TRBV12-5 and TRBJ2-3; D is undetermined. Trimming removed 7 bases from V and 6 bases from J, with 5 bases in between. Germline assignment: CDR1 LGHNT and CDR2 FRNRAP. The CDR3 is 10 amino acids. CDR3 region: CASEKDTQYF. The CDR3 bases are TGTGCTAGTGAAAAGGATACGCAGTATTTT.

CDR3 in amino acids: CASSGLRDTQYF. The CDR3 bases are TGTGCCAGCAGCGGGCTCAGGGATACGCAGTATTTT. The J gene is TRBJ2-3, the V gene TRBV7-9; D remains ambiguous. This CDR3 is built from 12 residues. Trimming pared 5 bases from V and 6 bases from J, leaving 9 bases between. CDR1 is SEHNR and CDR2 is FQNEAQ in the germline V gene (reference sequence).

This clonotype was observed a handful of times. This chain joins TRBV3-1 and TRBJ2-7; 13 bases are a match to TRBD2. CDR3 length: 14 residues. Germline CDR1 and CDR2: LGHDT and YNNKEL (reference sequence). Germline trimming cut 7 bases from V and 4 bases from J; bases unmatched to any gene: 4. This CDR3 is CASTLTSGGYEQYF. CDR3 in DNA: TGTGCCAGCACCCTGACTAGCGGGGGGTACGAGCAGTACTTC.

The V gene is TRBV5-8, the J gene TRBJ2-1; TRBD1 might be the D (6 bases). V lost 3 bases, J lost 4 bases, and 14 bases lay in between. CDR1 SGHTS and CDR2 YDEGEE come from the germline V gene. The CDR3 runs 15 residues. The CDR3 DNA is TGTGCCAGCAGCTCCAGAGGACAGAGTTACAATGAGCAGTTCTTC. Encoded protein: CASSSRGQSYNEQFF.

The V call is TRBV12-3 or TRBV12-4, the J call TRBJ1-3, with TRBD1 identical over 10 bases. This CDR3 is built from 16 residues. The junction had 8 bases not matched to a gene; V was cut back by 6 bases and J by 3 bases. DNA for the CDR3: TGTGCCAGCAGCTCCCGGGACAGGGGAGTTGGAAACACCATATATTTT. It translates to CASSSRDRGVGNTIYF.

The chain employs TRBV7-2 and TRBJ2-2, with D unresolved. The CDR3 runs to 16 residues. V gave up 4 bases and J gave up 5 bases, with 17 bases separating them. Germline assignment: CDR1 SGHTA and CDR2 FQGNSA. The CDR3 here is CASSSGEVVPTGELFF. For the CDR3, the DNA is TGTGCCAGCAGCTCCGGAGAGGTAGTCCCTACCGGGGAGCTGTTTTTT.

This chain uses TRBV7-9 with TRBJ2-7; 7 bases are a match to TRBD1. The CDR3 loop spans 12 amino acids. Looked up from germline, CDR1 is SEHNR and CDR2 is FQNEAQ (reference sequence). V shed 5 bases, J shed 9 bases, and the junction held 7 bases outside the gene matches. The CDR3 protein is CASSPQGVVQYF. The CDR3 DNA follows: TGTGCCAGCAGCCCCCAGGGGGTGGTGCAGTACTTC.